This is a list of T cell receptor beta chains from one sample in a study of shared clonotypes between healthy human individuals. Measured with immunoSEQ multiplex PCR; TCRdb has only the in-frame clones, and not every one. The table has some 700,000 clones, about 90% seen once; the top ten hold 30% to 40%. Source material: memory CD8+ T cells from PBMCs. The receptors originated from a man younger than 30 in good health. Some clones in this sample may be carry-over from other donors' samples. CDR3s include the opening cysteine and the closing phenylalanine or tryptophan. The order of the fields is V gene, J gene, clone size, D gene, CDR3 DNA, CDR3 protein. The D gene is left open where the match is weak. Rows give clone size only sometimes, using once, few, many, or a class for an expanded clone.

V gene: TRBV6-5; J gene: TRBJ2-7; clone size: NA; D gene: TRBD2; CDR3 DNA: TGTGCCAGCAGTGCCCTAGCGGGAGGGTCCTACGAGCAGTACTTC; CDR3 protein: CASSALAGGSYEQYF
V gene: TRBV27; J gene: TRBJ2-1; clone size: NA; D gene: NA; CDR3 DNA: TGTGCCAGCATCCCGACTCCGATCTCATACAATGAGCAGTTCTTC; CDR3 protein: CASIPTPISYNEQFF
V gene: TRBV6-1; J gene: TRBJ2-2; clone size: NA; D gene: NA; CDR3 DNA: TGTGCCAGCAGTGATCTTACATGGGGGGTTGGCACCGGGGAGCTGTTTTTT; CDR3 protein: CASSDLTWGVGTGELFF
V gene: TRBV27; J gene: TRBJ1-5; clone size: few; D gene: NA; CDR3 DNA: TGTGCCAGCAGCCCCTCGGGGGTCGATCAGCCCCAGCATTTT; CDR3 protein: CASSPSGVDQPQHF
V gene: TRBV28; J gene: TRBJ2-7; clone size: once; D gene: TRBD2; CDR3 DNA: TGTGCCAGCAGTTACCCCCTAGCGGGAGGAAGGTCCTACGAGCAGTACTTC; CDR3 protein: CASSYPLAGGRSYEQYF
V gene: TRBV9; J gene: TRBJ1-5; clone size: NA; D gene: TRBD1; CDR3 DNA: TGTGCCAGCAGCGTAGCGGGGGACAGTAATCAGCCCCAGCATTTT; CDR3 protein: CASSVAGDSNQPQHF
V gene: TRBV29-1; J gene: TRBJ2-7; clone size: NA; D gene: NA; CDR3 DNA: TGCAGCGTTGAACAGTCCTACGAGCAGTACTTC; CDR3 protein: CSVEQSYEQYF
V gene: TRBV5-6; J gene: TRBJ2-3; clone size: NA; D gene: TRBD1; CDR3 DNA: TGTGCCAGCAGCTCACAGGGGGCGCTCAACACAGATACGCAGTATTTT; CDR3 protein: CASSSQGALNTDTQYF
V gene: TRBV11-2; J gene: TRBJ1-2; clone size: NA; D gene: NA; CDR3 DNA: TGTGCCAGCAGCTTTCGCGGGGGACTTAACTATGGCTACACCTTC; CDR3 protein: CASSFRGGLNYGYTF
V gene: TRBV2; J gene: TRBJ1-1; clone size: NA; D gene: NA; CDR3 DNA: TGTGCCAGCTCCTCCGGGGGTCGTAACACTGAAGCTTTCTTT; CDR3 protein: CASSSGGRNTEAFF
V gene: TRBV9; J gene: TRBJ2-4; clone size: NA; D gene: TRBD1; CDR3 DNA: TGTGCCAGCAGCGTAGGGAGGACAGGGGGCGCGGGAGCCAAAAACATTCAGTACTTC; CDR3 protein: CASSVGRTGGAGAKNIQYF
V gene: TRBV2; J gene: TRBJ2-7; clone size: NA; D gene: NA; CDR3 DNA: TGTGCCAGCAGTACTCCCCTGGCACTACCCTCCTACGAGCAGTACTTC; CDR3 protein: CASSTPLALPSYEQYF
V gene: TRBV5-5; J gene: TRBJ1-4; clone size: once; D gene: NA; CDR3 DNA: TGTGCCAGCAGCCACATCCCCCCTGCCGGGCATGAAAAACTGTTTTTT; CDR3 protein: CASSHIPPAGHEKLFF
V gene: TRBV27; J gene: TRBJ2-5; clone size: NA; D gene: TRBD1; CDR3 DNA: TGTGCCAGCAGCCAACTCCCCGGGACAGGGTACCAAGAGACCCAGTACTTC; CDR3 protein: CASSQLPGTGYQETQYF
V gene: TRBV21-1; J gene: TRBJ1-2; clone size: NA; D gene: NA; CDR3 DNA: TGTGCCAGCCCCTCCCGTGGTACTCTACATGGCTACACCTTC; CDR3 protein: CASPSRGTLHGYTF
V gene: TRBV27; J gene: TRBJ2-1; clone size: NA; D gene: NA; CDR3 DNA: TGTGCCAGCAGTTTATCAGTAGCGGCGGTTTACAATGAGCAGTTCTTC; CDR3 protein: CASSLSVAAVYNEQFF
V gene: TRBV4-1; J gene: TRBJ2-1; clone size: NA; D gene: TRBD2; CDR3 DNA: TGCGCCAGCAGCCAACGACTAGCGCTCGATGAGCAGTTCTTC; CDR3 protein: CASSQRLALDEQFF
V gene: TRBV7-9; J gene: TRBJ2-3; clone size: NA; D gene: TRBD2; CDR3 DNA: TGTGCCAGCAGCTTAGACGGGACTAGCGGGATAACAGATACGCAGTATTTT; CDR3 protein: CASSLDGTSGITDTQYF
V gene: TRBV21-1; J gene: TRBJ2-5; clone size: NA; D gene: NA; CDR3 DNA: TGTGCCAGCAGCCCTCGGGCCGGACAGAACCAAGAGACCCAGTACTTC; CDR3 protein: CASSPRAGQNQETQYF
V gene: TRBV5-1; J gene: TRBJ1-1; clone size: once; D gene: NA; CDR3 DNA: TGCGCCAGCAGCTTTGGGGACACTGAAGCTTTCTTT; CDR3 protein: CASSFGDTEAFF
V gene: TRBV7-3; J gene: TRBJ2-3; clone size: NA; D gene: NA; CDR3 DNA: TGTGCCAGCAGCTTAAGTGGGAGTTTAGATACGCAGTATTTT; CDR3 protein: CASSLSGSLDTQYF
V gene: TRBV7-2; J gene: TRBJ2-2; clone size: NA; D gene: NA; CDR3 DNA: TGTGCCAACCCAAAGGGCTTTACCGGGGAGCTGTTTTTT; CDR3 protein: CANPKGFTGELFF
V gene: TRBV27; J gene: TRBJ1-2; clone size: NA; D gene: NA; CDR3 DNA: TGTGCCAGCAGTAACAGAGGGGGGGCTTACTATGGCTACACCTTC; CDR3 protein: CASSNRGGAYYGYTF
V gene: TRBV27; J gene: TRBJ2-7; clone size: NA; D gene: TRBD2; CDR3 DNA: TGTGCCAGCATGCGGTCGGCGGGAGGACCGTACGAGCAGTACTTC; CDR3 protein: CASMRSAGGPYEQYF
V gene: TRBV4-2; J gene: TRBJ1-5; clone size: NA; D gene: NA; CDR3 DNA: TGTGCCAGCAGCCAAGACCGGACTCAGCCCCAGCATTTT; CDR3 protein: CASSQDRTQPQHF
V gene: TRBV4-3; J gene: TRBJ2-1; clone size: NA; D gene: NA; CDR3 DNA: TGCGCCAGCAGCCTAGAGACTAGCTCCTACAATGAGCAGTTCTTC; CDR3 protein: CASSLETSSYNEQFF
V gene: TRBV2; J gene: TRBJ1-1; clone size: NA; D gene: TRBD1; CDR3 DNA: TGTGCCAGCAGTGAAGCCCCGGGACAGGCGAACACTGAAGCTTTCTTT; CDR3 protein: CASSEAPGQANTEAFF
V gene: TRBV7-9; J gene: TRBJ1-1; clone size: NA; D gene: NA; CDR3 DNA: TGTGCCAGCAGCTTCATTTATCCGATGAACACTGAAGCTTTCTTT; CDR3 protein: CASSFIYPMNTEAFF
V gene: TRBV27; J gene: TRBJ2-2; clone size: NA; D gene: NA; CDR3 DNA: TGTGCCAGCAGACCCACGAACACCGGGGAGCTGTTTTTT; CDR3 protein: CASRPTNTGELFF